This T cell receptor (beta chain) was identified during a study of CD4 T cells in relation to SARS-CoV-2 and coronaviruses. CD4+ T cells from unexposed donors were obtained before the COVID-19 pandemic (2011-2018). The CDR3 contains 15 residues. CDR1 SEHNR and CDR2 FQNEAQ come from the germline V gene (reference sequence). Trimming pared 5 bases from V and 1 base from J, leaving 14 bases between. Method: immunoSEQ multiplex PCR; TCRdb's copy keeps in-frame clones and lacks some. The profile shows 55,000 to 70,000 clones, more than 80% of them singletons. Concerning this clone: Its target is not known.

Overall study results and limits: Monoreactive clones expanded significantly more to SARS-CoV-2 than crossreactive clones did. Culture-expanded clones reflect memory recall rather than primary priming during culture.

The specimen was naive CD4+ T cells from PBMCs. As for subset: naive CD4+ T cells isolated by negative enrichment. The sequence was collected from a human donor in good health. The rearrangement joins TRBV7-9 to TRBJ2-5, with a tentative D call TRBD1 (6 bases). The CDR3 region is CASSKGGTSQETQYF. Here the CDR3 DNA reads TGTGCCAGCAGCAAAGGTGGGACATCCCAAGAGACCCAGTACTTC.